These T cell receptor beta chains were read from a single sample in a study of pediatric ulcerative colitis. The method was immunoSEQ multiplex PCR; TCRdb's version includes in-frame clones alone and lacks a portion of them. The sample holds some 15,000 clones, more than 75% seen once. The sequencing sample was made of gut tissue. All receptors derive from a boy under 18 who was a control in a study of pediatric ulcerative colitis. CDR3s include the opening cysteine and the closing phenylalanine or tryptophan. D genes are given only for firm matches. Clone sizes are given selectively: once, few, many, or a class where the clone is expanded.

V	D	size	J	DNA	CDR3
TRBV2	TRBD2	.	TRBJ2-1	TGTGCCAGCAGCGGACTAGCGGATCTCAATGAGCAGTTCTTC	CASSGLADLNEQFF
TRBV20-1	.	.	TRBJ2-1	TGCAGTGCGAGGAGTCCCGGAAAGCAGTTCTTC	CSARSPGKQFF
TRBV11-3	.	.	TRBJ2-1	TGTGCCAGCAGCTCCGAGGGCTATGAGCAGTTCTTC	CASSSEGYEQFF
TRBV9	.	few	TRBJ1-3	TGTGCCAGCAGCCGACCTAGCTCTGGAAACACCATATATTTT	CASSRPSSGNTIYF
TRBV7-2	.	.	TRBJ2-2	TGTGCCAGCAGCATACAGGGTTCCAACACCGGGGAGCTGTTTTTT	CASSIQGSNTGELFF
TRBV5-1	TRBD1	.	TRBJ2-5	TGCGCCAGCAGCTTGGGGACAGGGGATGGGTCAGAGACCCAGTACTTC	CASSLGTGDGSETQYF
TRBV10-3	.	medium-sized	TRBJ2-7	TGTGCCATCATGAGCGAGCAGTACTTC	CAIMSEQYF
TRBV7-2	.	.	TRBJ2-3	TGTGCCAGCAGCTCCCGGACCAACTCAGTGGGAGATACGCAGTATTTT	CASSSRTNSVGDTQYF
TRBV5-4	.	.	TRBJ1-1	TGTGCCAGCAGCTTGGGTCGGGGGGCGGAGGACACTGAAGCTTTCTTT	CASSLGRGAEDTEAFF
TRBV5-1	.	.	TRBJ2-1	TGCGCCAGCAGCTTGGAGGGTAGCGAGGATGAGCAGTTCTTC	CASSLEGSEDEQFF